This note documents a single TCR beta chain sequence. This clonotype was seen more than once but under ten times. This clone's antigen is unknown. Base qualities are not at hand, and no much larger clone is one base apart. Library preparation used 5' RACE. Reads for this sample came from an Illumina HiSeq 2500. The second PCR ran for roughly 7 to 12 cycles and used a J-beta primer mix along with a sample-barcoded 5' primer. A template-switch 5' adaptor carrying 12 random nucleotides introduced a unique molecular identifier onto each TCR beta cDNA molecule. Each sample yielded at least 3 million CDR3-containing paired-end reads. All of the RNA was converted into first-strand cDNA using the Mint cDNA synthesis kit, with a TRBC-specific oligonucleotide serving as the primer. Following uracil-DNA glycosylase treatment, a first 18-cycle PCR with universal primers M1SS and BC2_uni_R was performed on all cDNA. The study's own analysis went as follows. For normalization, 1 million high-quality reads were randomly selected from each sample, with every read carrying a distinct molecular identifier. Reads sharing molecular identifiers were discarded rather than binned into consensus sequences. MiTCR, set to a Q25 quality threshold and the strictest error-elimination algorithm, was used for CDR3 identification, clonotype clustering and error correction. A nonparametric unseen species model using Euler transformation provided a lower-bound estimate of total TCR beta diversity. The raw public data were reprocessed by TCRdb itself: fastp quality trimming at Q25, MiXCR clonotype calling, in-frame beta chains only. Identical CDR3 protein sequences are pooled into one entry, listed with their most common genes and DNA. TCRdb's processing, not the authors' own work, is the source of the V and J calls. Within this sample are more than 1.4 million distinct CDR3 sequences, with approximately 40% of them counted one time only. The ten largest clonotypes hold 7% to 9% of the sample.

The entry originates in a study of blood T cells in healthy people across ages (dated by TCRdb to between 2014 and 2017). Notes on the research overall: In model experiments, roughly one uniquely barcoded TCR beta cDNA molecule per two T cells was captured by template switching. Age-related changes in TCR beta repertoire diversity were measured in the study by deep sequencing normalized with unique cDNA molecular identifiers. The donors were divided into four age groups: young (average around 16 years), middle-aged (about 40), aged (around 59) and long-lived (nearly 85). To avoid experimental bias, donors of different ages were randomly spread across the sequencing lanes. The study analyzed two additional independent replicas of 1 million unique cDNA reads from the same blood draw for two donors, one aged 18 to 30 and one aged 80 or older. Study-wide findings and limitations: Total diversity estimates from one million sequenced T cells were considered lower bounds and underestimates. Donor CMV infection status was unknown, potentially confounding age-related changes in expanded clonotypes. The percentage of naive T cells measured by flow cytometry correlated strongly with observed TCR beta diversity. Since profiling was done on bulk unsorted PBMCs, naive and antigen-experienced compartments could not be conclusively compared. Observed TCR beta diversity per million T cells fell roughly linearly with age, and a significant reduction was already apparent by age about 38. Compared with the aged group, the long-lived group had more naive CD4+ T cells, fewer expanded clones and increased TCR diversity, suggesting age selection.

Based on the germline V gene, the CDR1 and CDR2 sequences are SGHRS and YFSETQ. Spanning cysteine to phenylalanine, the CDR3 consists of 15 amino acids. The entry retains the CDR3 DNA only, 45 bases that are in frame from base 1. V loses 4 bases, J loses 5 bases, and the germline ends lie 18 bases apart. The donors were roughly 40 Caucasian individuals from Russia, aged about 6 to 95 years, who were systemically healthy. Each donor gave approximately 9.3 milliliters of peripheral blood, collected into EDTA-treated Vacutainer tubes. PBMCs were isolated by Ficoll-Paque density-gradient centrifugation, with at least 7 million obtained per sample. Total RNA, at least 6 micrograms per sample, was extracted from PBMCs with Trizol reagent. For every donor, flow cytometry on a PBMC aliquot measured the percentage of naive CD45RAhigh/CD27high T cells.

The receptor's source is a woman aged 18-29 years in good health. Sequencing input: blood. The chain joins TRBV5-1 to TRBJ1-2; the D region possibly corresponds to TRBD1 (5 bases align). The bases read TGCGCCAGCAGCCTCGGGACCACCGAGGGGTATGGCTACACCTTC. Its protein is CASSLGTTEGYGYTF.